This entry describes one T cell receptor (beta chain). This entry is derived from a study of OX40 agonist ivuxolimab in advanced cancers. Sequenced by immunoSEQ multiplex PCR; TCRdb stores in-frame clones only, minus some. The repertoire holds 60,000 to 80,000 clones, with 75% to 85% as singletons. The germline V gene has CDR1 SEHNR and CDR2 FQNEAQ (reference sequence). V shed 5 bases and J shed 4 bases, with 14 bases lying between them. The CDR3 contains 14 residues. The V call is TRBV7-9, the J call TRBJ2-5, with D tentatively TRBD2 (5 bases). Sequencing used CD4+ or CD8+ T cells sorted from blood, obtained in a trial of the OX40 agonist ivuxolimab. This clonotype was obtained from an adult with an advanced solid tumor such as melanoma, head and neck, liver or kidney cancer. The CDR3: CASSKSGVGETQYF. Here the CDR3 DNA reads TGTGCCAGCAGCAAATCCGGGGTCGGAGAGACCCAGTACTTC.